Given below is one TCR beta chain in context. The sample belongs to a study of PD-L1 blockade in urothelial cancer. Study overall: Patients commenced intravenous atezolizumab, 1,200 mg every 3 weeks, around 2014. T cells numbered a median of approximately 150,000 in the blood samples.

Data came from immunoSEQ multiplex PCR; TCRdb stores just in-frame clones and leaves some out. This table holds 120,000 or so clones, roughly 83% found once. This CDR3 contains 12 residues. The germline CDR1 and CDR2 sequences are LNHDA and SQIVND (reference sequence). V lost 3 bases, J lost 4 bases, and 7 bases lay in between. Time point described: peripheral blood 6 weeks after treatment start. Sequenced here: PBMCs, sampled around atezolizumab (anti-PD-L1) treatment. The J gene is TRBJ2-7, the V gene TRBV19; D unresolved. This receptor was identified in a man in his fifties or sixties with urothelial cancer. This CDR3 reads CASSMAGYEQYF. The CDR3 nucleotides are TGTGCCAGTAGTATGGCAGGATACGAGCAGTACTTC.